Each of the 18 T cell receptor beta chains below was sequenced from the same sample in a study of Ad26.COV2.S vaccination and SARS-CoV-2 variants. Data came from immunoSEQ multiplex PCR; TCRdb stores just in-frame clones and leaves some out. The table includes approximately 460,000 clones, 89% detected once. Treatment defined: over 15 received Ad26.COV2.S at low or high dose, single or two shots; roughly five received placebo; per-sample allocation not given. All samples were drawn on day 63, counting from the first vaccine or placebo injection. The material was peripheral blood, obtained in a trial of Ad26.COV2.S vaccine versus placebo. The receptors shown here come from a person between 18 and 65 years old who received the Ad26.COV2.S COVID-19 vaccine or a placebo.

This sequence joins TRBV6-2 or TRBV6-3 and TRBJ1-2, with D unresolved. V was cut by 2 bases and J by 5 bases, with 12 bases left in between. Germline CDR1 and CDR2: MNHEY and SVGEGT. The CDR3 loop spans 14 amino acids. The chain's CDR3 is CASSYDDNPYGYTF. CDR3 sequence (DNA): TGTGCCAGCAGTTACGACGACAATCCGTATGGCTACACCTTC.

The chain employs TRBV20-1 and TRBJ2-7, with 7 nucleotides matching TRBD2. The trim removed 3 bases at V and 0 bases at J, leaving 5 bases unmatched. Germline V gene lookup returns CDR1 DFQATT and CDR2 SNEGSKA (reference sequence). The CDR3 loop spans 14 amino acids. Here the CDR3 reads CSASELATSYEQYF. The DNA of the CDR3 is TGCAGTGCTAGTGAACTAGCGACCTCCTACGAGCAGTACTTC.

The J gene is TRBJ1-1, the V gene TRBV4-1; weak D call: TRBD1 (5 bases). CDR3 length: 16 amino acids. Germline CDR1 is MGHRA and CDR2 is YSYEKL. Trimming removed 1 base from V and 3 bases from J, with 15 bases in between. CDR3 coding DNA: TGCGCCAGCAGCCAAGTCGAGTCGGGGGGGTACACTGAAGCTTTCTTT. Protein product: CASSQVESGGYTEAFF.

V is TRBV19 and J is TRBJ2-7; 12 nucleotides match TRBD2. Germline loops: CDR1 LNHDA, CDR2 SQIVND (reference sequence). The length of the CDR3 is 15 residues. With 10 bases clipped from V and 6 bases from J, the junction kept 13 bases outside the gene matches. The CDR3 sequence is CATSPKTSGSREQYF. In DNA, the CDR3 is TGTGCCACCTCACCCAAGACTAGCGGGAGTCGCGAGCAGTACTTC.

The chain links TRBV19 to TRBJ1-1; D gene ambiguous. Between the trimmed V and J ends, which lost 1 base and 6 bases, there was a span of 12 bases. The CDR3 has 14 amino acids. Germline-derived CDR1 and CDR2 are LNHDA and SQIVND (reference sequence). Here the CDR3 DNA reads TGTGCCAGTAGTATAGGAGGGCTAGCGTCTGAAGCTTTCTTT. Amino acids: CASSIGGLASEAFF. Full variable domain (remainder filled in from reference TRBV19 and TRBJ1-1): DGGITQSPKYLFRKEGQNVTLSCEQNLNHDAMYWYRQDPGQGLRLIYYSQIVNDFQKGDIAEGYSVSREKKESFPLTVTSAQKNPTAFYLCASSIGGLASEAFFGQGTRLTVV.

The CDR3 loop reads CASSPAPYRDTIRSRSYEQYF. In nucleotides, the CDR3 is TGTGCCAGCAGTCCGGCCCCGTACCGGGACACAATCCGCTCTCGCTCCTACGAGCAGTACTTC. This chain uses TRBV28 with TRBJ2-7; perhaps TRBD1 as D (6 bases). There are 21 residues in the CDR3. The germline V gene encodes CDR1 MDHEN and CDR2 SYDVKM. V gave up 5 bases and J gave up 0 bases, with 32 bases separating them.

The genes are TRBV6-2 or TRBV6-3 and TRBJ2-1, with D perhaps assigned TRBD1 or TRBD2 (5 bases each). CDR1 is MNHEY, CDR2 SVGEGT, per germline. The CDR3 has 13 residues. Trimming removed 5 bases at V and 7 bases at J, with 12 bases between. CDR3 in amino acids: CASSRDDRNEQFF. CDR3 sequence (DNA): TGTGCCAGCAGTCGGGACGACCGAAATGAGCAGTTCTTC.

CDR3 sequence: CASRDTTGVRTEAFF. CDR3 sequence (DNA): TGTGCCAGCAGGGATACCACGGGGGTACGCACTGAAGCTTTCTTT. This chain uses TRBV27 with TRBJ1-1, with D possibly matching TRBD1 (5 bases). The length of the CDR3 is 15 residues. The V gene's germline CDR1 is MNHEY and CDR2 SMNVEV (reference sequence). Trimming stripped 6 bases from V and 4 bases from J, with 18 bases between.

The CDR3 coding sequence is TGCGCCAGCAGCCAAGTCGGGGGTTTGGAGACCCAGTACTTC. Its translation is CASSQVGGLETQYF. The chain couples TRBV4-1 to TRBJ2-5; D is possibly TRBD2 (6 bases). The CDR3 extends over 14 amino acids. Trimming took off 1 base at V and 5 bases at J, with 11 bases between the two ends. Per the germline V gene, CDR1 is MGHRA and CDR2 is YSYEKL.

This sequence joins TRBV18 and TRBJ2-5; unclear D gene. The ends were cut back, 2 bases at V and 5 bases at J, with 15 bases in the middle. The length of the CDR3 is 15 residues. The V gene's germline CDR1 is KGHSH and CDR2 LQKENI. CDR3 DNA: TGTGCCAGCTCACCAAGGACCCAAGTCGGGGAGACCCAGTACTTC. Its translation is CASSPRTQVGETQYF.

The count of this clone is one. The chain uses TRBV27 and TRBJ2-5; D may be TRBD1 or TRBD2 (6 bases each). From germline, CDR1 is MNHEY and CDR2 SMNVEV (reference sequence). The CDR3 covers 15 residues. Trimming shortened V by 7 bases and J by 5 bases, and 20 bases separated the two germline ends. CDR3 sequence (DNA): TGTGCCAGCACTGACCGGGGGCTAGGAGTGGAGACCCAGTACTTC. Translating gives CASTDRGLGVETQYF.

The gene calls are TRBV29-1 and TRBJ2-1; 7 bases align to TRBD2. CDR1 and CDR2 from the germline V gene are SQVTM and ANQGSEA. This CDR3 spans 14 amino acids. Trimming cost V 4 bases and J 3 bases; bases outside gene matches: 6. DNA of the CDR3: TGCAGCGTTGCTCCAGCGGGACGCTACAATGAGCAGTTCTTC. Amino acids: CSVAPAGRYNEQFF.

On this clone itself: The conserved final phenylalanine or tryptophan is absent from the CDR3, which likely points to a read error. The DNA is omitted, as the CDR3 cannot be located on it reliably, and the CDR3 follows TCRdb's listing. This sequence joins TRBV15 and TRBJ1-4; the D segment call TRBD1 is taken from the table without a DNA check. The CDR3 is 14 amino acids in total, end residues counted. The germline V gene encodes CDR1 LNHNV and CDR2 YYDKDF (reference sequence). The CDR3 reads CATSVPGQTIRLKG.

The chain carries TRBV5-1 and TRBJ2-1, with D tentatively TRBD1 (7 bases). The V gene's germline CDR1 is SGHRS and CDR2 YFSETQ. CDR3 length: 15 residues. The V end was cut by 5 bases, the J end by 3 bases, with 15 bases between. This chain's CDR3 is CASSEGQGGYNEQFF. DNA for the CDR3: TGCGCCAGCAGTGAAGGGCAGGGGGGCTACAATGAGCAGTTCTTC.

This chain uses TRBV19 with TRBJ2-1; D might be TRBD1 (5 bases). The CDR3 extends over 15 amino acids. The germline V gene has CDR1 LNHDA and CDR2 SQIVND (reference sequence). V lost 7 bases, J lost 0 bases, and 13 bases lay in between. CDR3 sequence: CASTKGPGSYNEQFF. CDR3 coding DNA: TGTGCCAGTACGAAGGGGCCGGGCTCCTACAATGAGCAGTTCTTC.

This chain joins TRBV6-2 or TRBV6-3 and TRBJ1-2; no definite D call. Deletions cut 3 bases from V and 4 bases from J, with 9 bases between. The germline V gene has CDR1 MNHEY and CDR2 SVGEGT. This CDR3 spans 13 amino acids. As DNA, the CDR3 is TGTGCCAGCAGTTATCTAGGTGGCTATGGCTACACCTTC. Translated: CASSYLGGYGYTF.

This chain connects TRBV9 to TRBJ2-2, with 7 bases aligning to TRBD1. Germline V lookup: CDR1 SGDLS, CDR2 YYNGEE. The CDR3 has 16 amino acids. V lost 1 base, J lost 6 bases, and 9 bases stayed unmatched. CDR3 coding DNA: TGTGCCAGCAGCGTAATAGGGGGCGATCGGGCCGGGGAGCTGTTTTTT. Amino acid sequence: CASSVIGGDRAGELFF.

The chain combines TRBV6-2 or TRBV6-3 with TRBJ2-7; D remains unclear. The CDR3 runs to 12 residues. In germline, CDR1 is MNHEY, CDR2 SVGEGT. Trimming removed 2 bases at V and 4 bases at J, with 6 bases between. CDR3 in amino acids: CASSYPPYEQYF. As DNA, the CDR3 is TGTGCCAGCAGTTACCCCCCATACGAGCAGTACTTC.